The T cell receptor beta chain under discussion was sequenced for a study of vaccination effects on CD4 cells after COVID-19. Study context: Subjects were given two BNT162b2 or mRNA-1273 vaccine doses.

Study findings and constraints: Only a single clone (1 of 255 vaccine-induced clones in healthy vaccinees) cross-reacted with common cold coronaviruses. Clones arising from infection and from vaccination showed marked clonal contraction late after vaccination.

Antigen-specific CD4+ T cells expanded by the ViraFEST assay with viral peptide pools were then sequenced. Cultured cells yielded isolated CD4+ T cells after 10 days. Half-medium changes using IL-2 medium occurred on days 3 and 7. Germline CDR1 MNHEY, CDR2 SVGAGI. This CDR3 is 13 amino acids long. Trimming took 6 bases from V and 7 from J; bases not matched to a gene: 3. The sample holds one count of this clone. Its target is unknown. This table comes from immunoSEQ multiplex PCR, and its TCRdb copy is limited to in-frame clones, with some not included. The repertoire consists of around 83,000 clones, with approximately 74% occurring once and the leading ten covering 1.5% to 2%.

The chain links TRBV6-5 to TRBJ1-2; 12 positions agree with TRBD1. The sequence was collected from a human donor who received a COVID-19 vaccine. The specimen comprised CD4+ T cells from PBMCs cultured with HCoV-229E spike peptides, sampled before COVID-19 vaccination. The CDR3 reads CASSPGQGAGYTF. The CDR3 DNA sequence: TGTGCCAGCAGCCCGGGACAGGGGGCTGGCTACACCTTC.